Listed here are 14 T cell receptor beta chains from one sample, sequenced in a study of shared clonotypes between healthy human individuals. Data came from immunoSEQ multiplex PCR; TCRdb stores just in-frame clones and leaves some out. Among 1,100,000 or so clones listed, around 82% were seen once. Sequenced: memory CD4+ T cells from PBMCs. Subset given: CD45RA-negative fraction. The receptors were gathered from a man younger than 35 in good health. Some clones in this sample may be carry-over from other donors' samples.

The CDR3 DNA is TGTGCCAGCAGGGGGGCAAACTACGAGCAGTACTTC. This encodes CASRGANYEQYF. This chain links TRBV7-2 with TRBJ2-7, with D maybe TRBD1 (6 bases). This CDR3 comprises 12 residues. V lost 6 bases, J lost 3 bases, and 9 bases lay in between. Germline V lookup: CDR1 SGHTA, CDR2 FQGNSA.

The CDR3 DNA reads as TGTGCCAGCTCACCAACTAGCACAGAGACCGGGGAGCTGTTTTTT. Amino acid sequence: CASSPTSTETGELFF. This chain joins TRBV18 and TRBJ2-2; tentatively, D is TRBD2 (6 bases). The CDR3 has 15 residues. CDR1 KGHSH and CDR2 LQKENI come from the germline V gene. Trimming took 2 bases from V and 5 from J, leaving 12 bases between them. Using reference TRBV18 and TRBJ2-2 for the parts outside the CDR3, the full variable domain is NAGVMQNPRHLVRRRGQEARLRCSPMKGHSHVYWYRQLPEEGLKFMVYLQKENIIDESGMPKERFSAEFPKEGPSILRIQQVVRGDSAAYFCASSPTSTETGELFFGEGSRLTVL.

There are a few counts of this clone. Other DNA variants within this sample encode the same CDR3. The rearrangement uses TRBV5-1 and TRBJ1-1, with no clear D. This CDR3 spans 14 amino acids. Germline loops: CDR1 SGHRS, CDR2 YFSETQ. The V and J ends lost 0 bases and 0 bases respectively, with 6 bases between them. The CDR3 nucleotides read TGCGCCAGCAGCTTGGAGGGTCTGAACACTGAAGCTTTCTTT. Translating gives CASSLEGLNTEAFF.

This clone appeared a few times. This CDR3 reads CASSRDPQNEKLFF. For the CDR3, the DNA is TGCGCCAGCAGCCGGGACCCACAAAATGAAAAACTGTTTTTT. The rearrangement uses TRBV5-1 and TRBJ1-4; possibly TRBD1 for D (5 bases). The V end lost 4 bases, the J end lost 5 bases, and 12 bases lay between the germline ends. Per the germline V gene, CDR1 is SGHRS and CDR2 is YFSETQ. This CDR3 is built from 14 residues.

This clone was observed a few times. The CDR3 region has the DNA TGTGCCACCCAACTAGGACAGTCTGGGGCCAACGTCCTGACTTTC. It translates to CATQLGQSGANVLTF. This rearrangement joins TRBV10-3 to TRBJ2-6, with a possible D match to TRBD1 (6 bases). V was clipped by 10 bases and J by 1 base, with 14 bases between them. Looked up from germline, CDR1 is ENHRY and CDR2 is SYGVKD. This CDR3 region has 15 residues.

The chain carries TRBV9 and TRBJ2-1; D is perhaps TRBD1 (6 bases). This CDR3 has 16 amino acids. The ends were cut back, 0 bases at V and 1 base at J, with 11 bases in the middle. The germline V gene has CDR1 SGDLS and CDR2 YYNGEE. The CDR3 sequence is CASSVGQEFSYNEQFF. CDR3 bases: TGTGCCAGCAGCGTAGGACAGGAGTTTTCCTACAATGAGCAGTTCTTC. The complete variable domain, with remaining parts taken from reference TRBV9 and TRBJ2-1, reads DSGVTQTPKHLITATGQRVTLRCSPRSGDLSVYWYQQSLDQGLQFLIQYYNGEERAKGNILERFSAQQFPDLHSELNLSSLELGDSALYFCASSVGQEFSYNEQFFGPGTRLTVL.

The rearrangement links TRBV7-9 to TRBJ2-1; tentative D call: TRBD2 (5 bases). The CDR3 runs 15 residues. Trimming cost V 5 bases and J 8 bases, with 19 bases left between them. Germline CDR1 SEHNR, CDR2 FQNEAQ (reference sequence). The CDR3 nucleotides read TGTGCCAGCAGCCCTCACCGCCTAGGGAGTGATGAGCAGTTCTTC. It yields the protein CASSPHRLGSDEQFF. Using reference TRBV7-9 and TRBJ2-1 for the parts outside the CDR3, the full variable domain is DTGVSQNPRHKITKRGQNVTFRCDPISEHNRLYWYRQTLGQGPEFLTYFQNEAQLEKSRLLSDRFSAERPKGSFSTLEIQRTEQGDSAMYLCASSPHRLGSDEQFFGPGTRLTVL.

This clone was found once. CDR3 sequence (DNA): TGTGCCAGCTCACCCCCTACCCTGAGGGGCTGGCAGCAGTACTTC. Its protein product is CASSPPTLRGWQQYF. The rearrangement joins TRBV18 to TRBJ2-7; D is tentatively TRBD1 or TRBD2 (5 bases each). The CDR3 has 15 amino acids. Trimming pared 3 bases from V and 8 bases from J, leaving 20 bases between. Germline loops: CDR1 KGHSH, CDR2 LQKENI.

V and J are TRBV6-5 and TRBJ1-2, with 10 bases lining up with TRBD1. Germline values: CDR1 MNHEY, CDR2 SVGAGI. V lost 6 bases and J lost 7; bases outside the gene matches: 8. The CDR3 sequence is 14 residues long. Here the CDR3 DNA reads TGTGCCAGCAGGATGACAGGGGGCGCGGGTGGCTACACCTTC. Protein sequence: CASRMTGGAGGYTF.

The chain recombines TRBV15 with TRBJ1-5; D gene uncertain. Trimming cost V 3 bases and J 5 bases, with 5 bases left between them. There are 12 residues in the CDR3. Germline V gene data show CDR1 as LNHNV and CDR2 as YYDKDF (reference sequence). In nucleotides, the CDR3 is TGTGCCACCAGCAGTCCACATCAGCCCCAGCATTTT. It translates to CATSSPHQPQHF.

This clone was seen a few times. CDR3: CASSLGTSPEGYTF. The CDR3 bases are TGTGCCAGCAGCTTGGGGACCAGCCCCGAGGGCTACACCTTC. The V and J genes are TRBV7-9 and TRBJ1-2, with D maybe TRBD1 (5 bases). Trimming stripped 3 bases from V and 8 bases from J, with 16 bases between. Looked up from germline, CDR1 is SEHNR and CDR2 is FQNEAQ (reference sequence). CDR3 size: 14 residues.

This clone was detected ten times or more. The chain employs TRBV7-2 and TRBJ1-2; D unclear. Germline CDR1 SGHTA, CDR2 FQGNSA. The CDR3 has 13 residues. The V end was cut by 1 base, the J end by 1 base, with 4 bases between. The CDR3 DNA is TGTGCCAGCAGCTTAGACAATAACTATGGCTACACCTTC. Protein sequence: CASSLDNNYGYTF.

This chain links TRBV4-3 with TRBJ1-1; D call uncertain. V was cut by 3 bases and J by 4 bases, with 12 bases left in between. The CDR3 contains 14 residues. From germline, CDR1 is LGHNA and CDR2 YSLEER. The CDR3 nucleotides are TGCGCCAGCAGCCATTTGGACCAATCCACTGAAGCTTTCTTT. Protein sequence: CASSHLDQSTEAFF.

V usage is TRBV28 and J usage is TRBJ2-3; perhaps TRBD2 as D (6 bases). Trimming removed 10 bases from V and 3 bases from J, with 14 bases in between. The CDR3 extends over 13 amino acids. Germline values: CDR1 MDHEN, CDR2 SYDVKM. The CDR3 DNA reads TGTGCCACCGAGGGAGGCAAGACAGATACGCAGTATTTT. Translating it yields CATEGGKTDTQYF. Variable domain in full (rest from reference TRBV28 and TRBJ2-3): DVKVTQSSRYLVKRTGEKVFLECVQDMDHENMFWYRQDPGLGLRLIYFSYDVKMKEKGDIPEGYSVSREKKERFSLILESASTNQTSMYLCATEGGKTDTQYFGPGTRLTVL.